The entry below describes one T cell receptor (beta chain). What it binds is unknown. Template switching added a universal primer site, and cDNA bore unique molecular identifiers. TCRdb ran MiXCR on the 5' RACE reads and lists one entry per CDR3 protein. Among around 1.7 million distinct CDR3 sequences, about 31% were seen once, and the ten largest hold over 0.25%. The data derive from a study of identical twins. Study-wide results and caveats: Out-of-frame alpha sequences shared by twins showed excess low generation probability. Out-of-frame TCR alpha sharing in monozygotic twins exceeded recombination model predictions.

The CDR3 contains 16 residues. This receptor was identified in a newborn girl in good health. Source material: cord blood. The chain carries TRBV12-3 or TRBV12-4 and TRBJ2-4; 12 bases are shared with TRBD2. The assigned J gene may be wrong: the sequence end matches TRBJ2-7 better. The CDR3 loop is CASSRGLAGRAYEQYF. As DNA, the CDR3 is TGTGCCAGCAGTCGTGGACTAGCGGGGCGTGCCTACGAGCAGTACTTC.